This T cell receptor beta chain was identified in a study of shared clonotypes between healthy human individuals. Findings and limits, study-wide: Among donors, sharing of clonotypes was expected to be affected by sequencing depth. Among non-shared clonotypes, generation probabilities were lower than among those shared by all four donors. Represented diversity, genetic and exposure-history alike, was limited by few donors.

For sorted subsets, 150 to 200 ng DNA per replicate equaled around 30,000 T cell genomes. Repertoires were generated with immunoSEQ multiplex PCR, while TCRdb's copy carries only in-frame clones and drops some. The table shows about 2.4 million clones, with 85% to 95% occurring only once. V lost 4 bases and J lost 6; bases outside the gene matches: 3. The germline gives CDR1 SGHAT, CDR2 FQNNGV. The CDR3 contains 15 residues. On this clone itself: Its antigen is unidentified.

This TCR derives from a man aged 18 to 35 in good health. V usage is TRBV11-2 and J usage is TRBJ2-1, with 13 positions matching TRBD2. The sample consisted of naive CD4+ T cells sorted from blood. Noted subset: CD45RA+ positively selected. DNA of the CDR3: TGTGCCAGCAGCTCCGGACTAGCGGGGGCCAATGAGCAGTTCTTC. It specifies CASSSGLAGANEQFF. The entire variable domain, with the rest obtained from reference TRBV11-2 and TRBJ2-1, is as follows: EAGVAQSPRYKIIEKRQSVAFWCNPISGHATLYWYQQILGQGPKLLIQFQNNGVVDDSQLPKDRFSAERLKGVDSTLKIQPAKLEDSAVYLCASSSGLAGANEQFFGPGTRLTVL.